These 26 T cell receptor beta chains were all obtained from the same sample, sequenced in a study of OX40 agonist ivuxolimab in advanced cancers. This table comes from immunoSEQ multiplex PCR, and its TCRdb copy is limited to in-frame clones, with some not included. The sample holds roughly 46,000 clones; approximately 90% are singletons and the top ten take around 0.61%. Sample: CD4+ or CD8+ T cells sorted from blood, taken in a trial of the OX40 agonist ivuxolimab. The receptor set was obtained from an adult with an advanced solid tumor such as melanoma, head and neck, liver or kidney cancer.

The chain is built from TRBV29-1 and TRBJ2-3, with 7 positions matching TRBD2. The CDR3 extends over 13 amino acids. Trimming at V came to 6 bases and at J to 2 bases, leaving 5 bases not matched to a gene. CDR1 and CDR2 (germline): SQVTM, ANQGSEA. The DNA for the CDR3 is TGCAGCGTGGGACTAACCATCACAGATACGCAGTATTTT. Protein sequence: CSVGLTITDTQYF.

This chain joins TRBV19 and TRBJ2-1, with 7 nucleotides matching TRBD2. Germline CDR1 reads LNHDA; CDR2 reads SQIVND (reference sequence). This CDR3 comprises 17 residues. V was clipped by 6 bases and J by 7 bases; unmatched bases: 18. This CDR3 reads CASSPELAGSRMNEQFF. CDR3 in DNA: TGTGCCAGTAGCCCCGAATTAGCGGGTTCCCGAATGAATGAGCAGTTCTTC.

The CDR3 coding sequence is TGTGCCAGTAGGGGGACCTACGAGCAGTTCTTC. Its translation: CASRGTYEQFF. The chain links TRBV19 to TRBJ2-1; D may match TRBD1 or TRBD2 (5 bases each). Germline V gene sequence: CDR1 LNHDA, CDR2 SQIVND (reference sequence). V was trimmed by 6 bases and J by 10 bases, leaving 10 bases between them. There are 11 residues in the CDR3.

This chain joins TRBV19 and TRBJ2-1, with TRBD2 matching 8 bases. Per the germline V gene, CDR1 is LNHDA and CDR2 is SQIVND (reference sequence). The CDR3 runs to 15 residues. J lost 7 bases, V lost 3 bases, and 8 bases had no gene match. The CDR3 spells CASSIFGRAGNEQFF. DNA for the CDR3: TGTGCCAGTAGTATCTTCGGGAGGGCCGGTAATGAGCAGTTCTTC.

V usage is TRBV5-5 and J usage is TRBJ2-3, with 8 bases matching TRBD1. Trimming at V came to 2 bases and at J to 2 bases, leaving 7 bases not matched to a gene. The CDR3 is 16 amino acids. Germline CDR1 and CDR2: SGHKS and YYEKEE (reference sequence). In DNA form, the CDR3 reads TGTGCCAGCAGCTTTCTACCGGGACAGGTCACAGATACGCAGTATTTT. Its protein is CASSFLPGQVTDTQYF.

CDR3 sequence (DNA): TGTGCCAGCAGCTTCATCGCGGGAGTTTCGACCGGGGAGCTGTTTTTT. It translates to CASSFIAGVSTGELFF. The V call is TRBV7-8, the J call TRBJ2-2, with 7 bases fitting TRBD2. The CDR3 contains 16 residues. V lost 3 bases, J lost 5 bases, and 9 bases stayed unmatched. CDR1 SGHVS and CDR2 FQNEAQ come from the germline V gene.

The sample holds one count of this clone. This chain joins TRBV28 and TRBJ2-1, with 8 bases fitting TRBD1. The V gene's germline CDR1 is MDHEN and CDR2 SYDVKM. V shed 6 bases and J 0 bases; nucleotides not matched to a gene: 16. The CDR3 is 19 amino acids. CDR3: CASRIWTGYGLSSYNEQFF. The CDR3 nucleotides read TGTGCCAGCAGAATATGGACAGGGTATGGGTTGAGCTCCTACAATGAGCAGTTCTTC.

This chain connects TRBV5-6 to TRBJ1-4; D perhaps matches TRBD1 (5 bases). There are 15 residues in the CDR3. The V gene's germline CDR1 is SGHDT and CDR2 YYEEEE. The V end lost 0 bases, the J end lost 3 bases, and 9 bases lay between the germline ends. For the CDR3, the DNA is TGTGCCAGCAGCTTGGGGCCAGGGTCTAATGAAAAACTGTTTTTT. Protein: CASSLGPGSNEKLFF. Using reference TRBV5-6 and TRBJ1-4 for the parts outside the CDR3, the full variable domain is DAGVTQSPTHLIKTRGQQVTLRCSPKSGHDTVSWYQQALGQGPQFIFQYYEEEERQRGNFPDRFSGHQFPNYSSELNVNALLLGDSALYLCASSLGPGSNEKLFFGSGTQLSVL.

A single count supports this clone. CDR3 coding DNA: TGTGCCAGCAGGACAGGGGCCCTACGGGGGACCCAGTACTTC. Amino acid sequence: CASRTGALRGTQYF. V is TRBV6-5 and J is TRBJ2-5; 8 nucleotides line up with TRBD1. Per germline, CDR1 MNHEY and CDR2 SVGAGI. The CDR3 loop spans 14 amino acids. Losses at the gene ends were 6 bases for V and 7 bases for J; bases not matched to a gene: 10.

This rearrangement joins TRBV2 to TRBJ2-7; D gene uncertain. This CDR3 contains 13 residues. V was trimmed by 7 bases and J by 10 bases, leaving 20 bases between them. Germline-derived CDR1 and CDR2 are SNHLY and FYNNEI. The CDR3 protein is CASTPALGPSQYF. As DNA, the CDR3 is TGTGCCAGCACCCCGGCCCTGGGCCCAAGTCAGTACTTC.

The chain joins TRBV29-1 to TRBJ2-1; TRBD2 matches 7 bases. This CDR3 has 14 amino acids. V was pared by 8 bases and J by 8 bases, with 15 bases of the junction left unmatched. Germline V lookup: CDR1 SQVTM, CDR2 ANQGSEA. The CDR3 loop reads CSLSRGGRGYEQFF. In DNA, the CDR3 is TGCAGCCTATCCCGGGGAGGGCGGGGATATGAGCAGTTCTTC.

This rearrangement joins TRBV7-3 to TRBJ2-1, with TRBD2 identical over 9 bases. Germline trimming cut 5 bases from V and 6 bases from J; bases unmatched to any gene: 8. This CDR3 has 15 amino acids. Germline V lookup: CDR1 SGHTA, CDR2 FQGTGA. CDR3 nucleotide sequence: TGTGCCAGCAGCCCGGATAGCGGGGGAGTCAATGAGCAGTTCTTC. It yields the protein CASSPDSGGVNEQFF.

The V and J genes are TRBV29-1 and TRBJ1-5, with D unclear. The germline gives CDR1 SQVTM, CDR2 ANQGSEA. The CDR3 length is 14 residues. V lost 5 bases, J lost 0 bases, and 11 bases lay in between. This CDR3 is CSVSSGNSNQPQHF. In DNA form, the CDR3 reads TGCAGCGTTTCGTCTGGGAATAGCAATCAGCCCCAGCATTTT.

CDR3 sequence: CASRQGWGKNIQYF. In DNA form, the CDR3 reads TGCGCCAGCAGACAGGGCTGGGGCAAAAACATTCAGTACTTC. The chain has TRBV10-2 and TRBJ2-4, with TRBD1 as a possible D gene (6 bases). CDR3 length equals 14 residues. CDR1 and CDR2 (germline): WSHSY, SAAADI. Trimming took off 6 bases at V and 3 bases at J, with 12 bases between the two ends.

The table lists this clone with a few counts. The rearrangement uses TRBV7-9 and TRBJ1-1, with unresolved D. The V and J ends lost 1 base and 11 bases respectively, with 8 bases between them. Germline V lookup: CDR1 SEHNR, CDR2 FQNEAQ (reference sequence). This CDR3 contains 11 residues. The DNA of the CDR3 is TGTGCCAGCAGCTTAGATCGCACGGCTTTCTTT. Amino acid sequence: CASSLDRTAFF.

The genes are TRBV19 and TRBJ2-1; 9 bases agree with TRBD1. Trimming took 7 bases from V and 2 from J; bases not matched to a gene: 6. The CDR3 contains 15 residues. Germline V CDR1 and CDR2: LNHDA, SQIVND (reference sequence). CDR3 nucleotide sequence: TGTGCCAGTAAAGGGACAGGGTGGGCCTACAATGAGCAGTTCTTC. Translated, it gives CASKGTGWAYNEQFF.

This clone was observed a handful of times. CDR3 in amino acids: CASSLGLNQPQHF. The CDR3 DNA reads TGTGCCAGCAGCCTGGGGCTAAATCAGCCCCAGCATTTT. V usage is TRBV14 and J usage is TRBJ1-5; D is perhaps TRBD1 (5 bases). The CDR3 is 13 amino acids. Trimming took off 4 bases at V and 4 bases at J, with 8 bases between the two ends. Germline V gene lookup returns CDR1 SGHDN and CDR2 FVKESK.

Here the CDR3 DNA reads TGTGCCAGCAGGCCCGTAACTAGCCAAGAGACCCAGTACTTC. Translated, it gives CASRPVTSQETQYF. The chain combines TRBV5-5 with TRBJ2-5, with D tentatively TRBD2 (5 bases). Deletions cut 5 bases from V and 1 base from J, with 12 bases between. The CDR3 has 14 amino acids. Germline V gene sequence: CDR1 SGHKS, CDR2 YYEKEE (reference sequence).

This sequence joins TRBV28 and TRBJ2-1; no firm D call. The CDR3 runs to 15 residues. V was trimmed by 6 bases and J by 0 bases, leaving 12 bases between them. CDR1 MDHEN and CDR2 SYDVKM come from the germline V gene. CDR3 sequence (DNA): TGTGCCAGCAGCCCTCGATTCGGCTCCTACAATGAGCAGTTCTTC. This sequence encodes CASSPRFGSYNEQFF.

This chain links TRBV25-1 with TRBJ2-1; 7 nucleotides line up with TRBD1. The CDR3 extends over 15 amino acids. Germline CDR1 and CDR2: MGHDK and SYGVNS. V lost 5 bases to trimming and J lost 9 bases; unmatched junction nucleotides: 13. CDR3 nucleotides: TGTGCCAGCAGTACGGGACAGATGCTGACGACTGAGCAGTTCTTC. This encodes CASSTGQMLTTEQFF. Filled out from reference TRBV25-1 and TRBJ2-1, the complete variable domain reads EADIYQTPRYLVIGTGKKITLECSQTMGHDKMYWYQQDPGMELHLIHYSYGVNSTEKGDLSSESTVSRIRTEHFPLTLESARPSHTSQYLCASSTGQMLTTEQFFGPGTRLTVL.

The genes are TRBV7-3 and TRBJ2-1, with D tentatively TRBD2 (6 bases). Germline V gives CDR1 SGHTA, CDR2 FQGTGA. Trimming shortened V by 5 bases and J by 5 bases, and 13 bases separated the two germline ends. CDR3 length: 14 residues. CDR3 residues: CASSQSGGNNEQFF. DNA of the CDR3: TGTGCCAGCAGCCAATCGGGCGGGAACAATGAGCAGTTCTTC.

The V gene is TRBV12-5, the J gene TRBJ2-3; possible D gene TRBD1, 6 bases. CDR3 length: 13 residues. V lost 2 bases and J 7 bases, leaving 10 bases between the germline ends. Germline-derived CDR1 and CDR2 are LGHNT and FRNRAP. The DNA of the CDR3 is TGTGCTAGTGGTTTGACAGGGACGAATACGCAGTATTTT. This codes for CASGLTGTNTQYF.

The CDR3 DNA sequence: TGTGCCAGCAGCTATTCAGGGGGAGGAGTTGGAAACACCATATATTTT. This sequence encodes CASSYSGGGVGNTIYF. This sequence joins TRBV28 and TRBJ1-3; TRBD1 matches at 7 bases. The CDR3 is 16 residues long. Germline trimming cut 6 bases from V and 3 bases from J; bases unmatched to any gene: 11. Germline CDR1 reads MDHEN; CDR2 reads SYDVKM.

The chain couples TRBV19 to TRBJ1-2; D is unresolved. The CDR3 sequence is 13 residues long. The V and J ends lost 3 bases and 4 bases respectively, with 9 bases between them. The germline V gene encodes CDR1 LNHDA and CDR2 SQIVND (reference sequence). In nucleotides, the CDR3 is TGTGCCAGTAGTATTAAAGGGTTCTATGGCTACACCTTC. Translated, it gives CASSIKGFYGYTF.

The chain couples TRBV27 to TRBJ1-1; D perhaps matches TRBD1 (6 bases). The CDR3 spans 15 residues. CDR1 and CDR2 from the germline V gene are MNHEY and SMNVEV (reference sequence). V shed 3 bases and J shed 12 bases, with 23 bases lying between them. Here the CDR3 reads CASSFGLSGRGQSFF. CDR3 sequence (DNA): TGTGCCAGCAGTTTCGGTCTATCTGGCAGGGGTCAGTCTTTCTTT.

The chain couples TRBV10-3 to TRBJ2-1; possible D gene TRBD2, 6 bases. Germline V gene data show CDR1 as ENHRY and CDR2 as SYGVKD. Trimming pared 6 bases from V and 7 bases from J, leaving 10 bases between. The CDR3 runs 12 residues. The CDR3 DNA follows: TGTGCCATCAGGCCGGAGGGTAATGAGCAGTTCTTC. The encoded protein is CAIRPEGNEQFF.